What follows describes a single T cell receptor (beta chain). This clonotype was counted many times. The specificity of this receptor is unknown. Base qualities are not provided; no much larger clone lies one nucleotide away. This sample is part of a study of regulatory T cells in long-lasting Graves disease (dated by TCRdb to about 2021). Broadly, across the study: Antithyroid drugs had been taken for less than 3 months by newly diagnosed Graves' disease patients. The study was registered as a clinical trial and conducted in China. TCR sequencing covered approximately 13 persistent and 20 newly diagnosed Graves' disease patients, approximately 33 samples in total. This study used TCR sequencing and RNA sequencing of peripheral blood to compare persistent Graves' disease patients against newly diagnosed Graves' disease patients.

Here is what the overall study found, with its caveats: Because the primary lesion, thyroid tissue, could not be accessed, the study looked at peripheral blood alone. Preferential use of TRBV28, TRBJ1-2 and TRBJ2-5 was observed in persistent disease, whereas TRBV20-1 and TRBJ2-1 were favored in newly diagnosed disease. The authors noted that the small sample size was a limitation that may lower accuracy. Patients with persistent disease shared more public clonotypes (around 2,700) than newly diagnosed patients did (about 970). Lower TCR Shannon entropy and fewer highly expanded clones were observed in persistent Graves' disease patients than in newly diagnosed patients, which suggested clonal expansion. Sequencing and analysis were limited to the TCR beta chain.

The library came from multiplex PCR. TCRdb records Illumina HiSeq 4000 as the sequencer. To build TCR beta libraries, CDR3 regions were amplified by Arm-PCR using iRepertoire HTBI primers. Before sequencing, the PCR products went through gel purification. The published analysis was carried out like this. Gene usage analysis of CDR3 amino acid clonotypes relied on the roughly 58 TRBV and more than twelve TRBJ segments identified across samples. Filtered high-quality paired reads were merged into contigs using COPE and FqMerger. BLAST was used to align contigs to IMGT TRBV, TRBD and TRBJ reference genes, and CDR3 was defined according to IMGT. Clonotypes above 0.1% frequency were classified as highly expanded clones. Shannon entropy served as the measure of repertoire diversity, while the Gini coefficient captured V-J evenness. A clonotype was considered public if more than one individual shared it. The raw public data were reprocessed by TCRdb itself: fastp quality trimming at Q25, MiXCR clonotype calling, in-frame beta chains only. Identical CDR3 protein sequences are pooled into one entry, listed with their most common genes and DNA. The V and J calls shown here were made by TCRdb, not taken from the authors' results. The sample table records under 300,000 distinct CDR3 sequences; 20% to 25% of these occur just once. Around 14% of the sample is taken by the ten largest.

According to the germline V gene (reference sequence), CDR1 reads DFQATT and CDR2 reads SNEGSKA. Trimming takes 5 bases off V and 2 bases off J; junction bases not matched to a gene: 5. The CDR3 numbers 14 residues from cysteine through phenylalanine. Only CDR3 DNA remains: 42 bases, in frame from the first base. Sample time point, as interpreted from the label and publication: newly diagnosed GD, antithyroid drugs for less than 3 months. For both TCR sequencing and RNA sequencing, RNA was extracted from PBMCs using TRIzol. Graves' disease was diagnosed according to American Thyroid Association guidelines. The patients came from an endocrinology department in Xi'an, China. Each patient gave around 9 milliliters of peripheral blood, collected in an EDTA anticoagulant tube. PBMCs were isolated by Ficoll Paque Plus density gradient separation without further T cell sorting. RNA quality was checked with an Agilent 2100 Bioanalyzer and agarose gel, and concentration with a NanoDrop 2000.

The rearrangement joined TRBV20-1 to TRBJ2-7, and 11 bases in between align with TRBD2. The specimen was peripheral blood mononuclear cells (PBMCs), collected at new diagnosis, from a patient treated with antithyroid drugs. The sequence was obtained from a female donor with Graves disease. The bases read TGCAGTGCTCCTAGCGGGGGGTTCCCCTACGAGCAGTACTTC. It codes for CSAPSGGFPYEQYF.